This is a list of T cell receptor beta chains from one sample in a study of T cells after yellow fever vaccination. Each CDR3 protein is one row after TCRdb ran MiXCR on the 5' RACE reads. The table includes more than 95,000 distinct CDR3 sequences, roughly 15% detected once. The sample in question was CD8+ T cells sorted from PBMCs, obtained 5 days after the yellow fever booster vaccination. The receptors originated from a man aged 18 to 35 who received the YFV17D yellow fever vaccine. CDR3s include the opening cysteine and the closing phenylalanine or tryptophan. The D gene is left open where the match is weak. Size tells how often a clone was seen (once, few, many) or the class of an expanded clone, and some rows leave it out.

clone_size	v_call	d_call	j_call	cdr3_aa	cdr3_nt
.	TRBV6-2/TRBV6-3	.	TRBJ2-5	CASKKDSGFRETQYF	TGTGCCAGCAAGAAAGATTCGGGGTTTCGGGAGACCCAGTACTTC
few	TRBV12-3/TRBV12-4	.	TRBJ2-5	CASTKIPETQYF	TGTGCCAGCACCAAGATCCCAGAGACCCAGTACTTC
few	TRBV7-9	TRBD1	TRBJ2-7	CASSFGTGHSYEQYF	TGTGCCAGCAGCTTCGGGACAGGGCATTCCTACGAGCAGTACTTC
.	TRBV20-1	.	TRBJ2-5	CSARDTLLGGETQYF	TGCAGTGCTCGGGACACCTTATTAGGGGGAGAGACCCAGTACTTC
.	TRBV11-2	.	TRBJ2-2	CASSSTGTTTGELFF	TGTGCCAGCAGCTCGACCGGGACAACAACCGGGGAGCTGTTTTTT
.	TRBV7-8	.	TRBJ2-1	CASSLARRAGGEQFF	TGTGCCAGCAGCTTAGCTAGGAGGGCGGGCGGTGAGCAGTTCTTC
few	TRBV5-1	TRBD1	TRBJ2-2	CASSFGQGAYGELFF	TGCGCCAGCAGCTTCGGACAGGGGGCTTACGGGGAGCTGTTTTTT
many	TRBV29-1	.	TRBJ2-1	CSVVGGSSNEQFF	TGCAGCGTTGTGGGCGGGTCCAGTAATGAGCAGTTCTTC
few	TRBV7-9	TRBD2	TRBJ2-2	CASGTTSAEFTGELFF	TGTGCCAGCGGGACGACTAGCGCGGAGTTCACCGGGGAGCTGTTTTTT
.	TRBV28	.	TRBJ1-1	CASSLSRETRAFF	TGTGCCAGCAGTTTATCCCGGGAGACCCGGGCTTTCTTT
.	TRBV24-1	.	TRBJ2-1	CATSDLQGNEQFF	TGTGCCACCAGTGATTTACAGGGTAATGAGCAGTTCTTC
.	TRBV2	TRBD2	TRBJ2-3	CASSESGGVADTQYF	TGTGCCAGCAGTGAAAGCGGGGGGGTGGCAGATACGCAGTATTTT
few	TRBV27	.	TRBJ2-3	CASRPGPFDTQYF	TGTGCCAGCAGGCCGGGACCCTTTGATACGCAGTATTTT
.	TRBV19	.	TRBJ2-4	CASRPGAKNIQYF	TGTGCCAGCCGCCCGGGCGCCAAAAACATTCAGTACTTC
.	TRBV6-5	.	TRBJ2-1	CASSPGPPPNEQFF	TGTGCCAGCAGCCCCGGACCGCCACCTAATGAGCAGTTCTTC
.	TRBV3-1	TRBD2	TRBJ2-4	CASSRQRGGHPRAKNIQYF	TGTGCCAGCAGCCGTCAGCGGGGGGGTCACCCGAGAGCCAAAAACATTCAGTACTTC
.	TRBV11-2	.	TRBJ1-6	CASSLKARGTFHSPLHF	TGTGCCAGCAGCTTAAAGGCCAGGGGCACCTTTCATTCACCCCTCCACTTT
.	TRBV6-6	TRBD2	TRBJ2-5	CASSTWGEGQYF	TGTGCCAGCAGTACGTGGGGGGAGGGCCAGTACTTC
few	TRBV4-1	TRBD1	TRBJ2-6	CASSQYPGQGPSGANVLTF	TGCGCCAGCAGCCAATACCCGGGACAGGGACCCTCTGGGGCCAACGTCCTGACTTTC
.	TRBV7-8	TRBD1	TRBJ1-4	CASRSGTGNEKLFF	TGTGCCAGCAGATCCGGGACAGGCAATGAAAAACTGTTTTTT
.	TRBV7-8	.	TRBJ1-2	CASSSPGDYGYTF	TGTGCCAGCAGCTCCCCAGGGGACTATGGCTACACCTTC
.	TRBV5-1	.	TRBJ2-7	CASSRNEQYF	TGCGCCAGCAGCCGGAACGAGCAGTACTTC
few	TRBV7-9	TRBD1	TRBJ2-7	CASSLPGQGTYEQYF	TGTGCCAGCAGCCTACCGGGACAGGGTACCTACGAGCAGTACTTC
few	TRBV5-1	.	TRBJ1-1	CASKQELNTEAFF	TGCGCCAGCAAACAAGAGTTGAACACTGAAGCTTTCTTT
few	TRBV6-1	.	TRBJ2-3	CASSEWMESLADTQYF	TGTGCCAGCAGTGAATGGATGGAGAGCTTGGCAGATACGCAGTATTTT
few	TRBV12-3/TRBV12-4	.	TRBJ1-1	CASRGWGATEAFF	TGTGCCAGCCGTGGGTGGGGGGCCACTGAAGCTTTCTTT
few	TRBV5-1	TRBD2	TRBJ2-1	CASSQGLAAYNEQFF	TGCGCCAGCAGCCAAGGACTAGCGGCATACAATGAGCAGTTCTTC
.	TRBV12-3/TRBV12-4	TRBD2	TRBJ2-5	CASSWVSSGAETQYF	TGTGCCAGCAGTTGGGTCTCTAGCGGGGCGGAGACCCAGTACTTC
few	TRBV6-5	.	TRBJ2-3	CASSRGGGPYTDTQYF	TGTGCCAGCAGCCGAGGAGGGGGGCCTTACACAGATACGCAGTATTTT
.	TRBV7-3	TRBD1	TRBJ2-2	CASKPGQGSTGELFF	TGTGCCAGTAAGCCGGGACAGGGGTCCACCGGGGAGCTGTTTTTT
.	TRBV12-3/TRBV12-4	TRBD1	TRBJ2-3	CASSPIMGQYDTDTQYF	TGTGCCAGCAGTCCGATAATGGGACAGTATGACACAGATACGCAGTATTTT
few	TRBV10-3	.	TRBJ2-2	CAISESRQNNGELFF	TGTGCCATCAGTGAGTCGCGACAGAATAACGGGGAGCTGTTTTTT
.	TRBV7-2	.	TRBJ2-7	CASSLAPTSPSYEQYF	TGTGCCAGCAGCTTAGCACCGACAAGTCCCTCCTACGAGCAGTACTTC
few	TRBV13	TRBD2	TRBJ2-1	CASSPGLVNEQFF	TGTGCCAGCAGCCCGGGACTAGTAAATGAGCAGTTCTTC
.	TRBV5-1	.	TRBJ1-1	CASSAGTGNTEAFF	TGCGCCAGCAGCGCCGGGACGGGAAACACTGAAGCTTTCTTT
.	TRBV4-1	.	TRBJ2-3	CASSPRTRADTQYF	TGCGCCAGCAGCCCGAGGACACGAGCAGATACGCAGTATTTT
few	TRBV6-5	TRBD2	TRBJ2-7	CASSPRAGGSSYEQYF	TGTGCCAGCAGCCCGAGAGCGGGGGGGAGCTCCTACGAGCAGTACTTC
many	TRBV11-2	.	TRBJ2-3	CASSFGRGTQYF	TGTGCCAGCAGCTTCGGTAGGGGGACGCAGTATTTT
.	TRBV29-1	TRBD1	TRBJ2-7	CSVVPGQGVPQEQYF	TGCAGCGTTGTGCCGGGACAGGGGGTGCCCCAGGAGCAGTACTTC
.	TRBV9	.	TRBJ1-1	CASSVADSEAFF	TGTGCCAGCAGCGTAGCTGACAGTGAAGCTTTCTTT
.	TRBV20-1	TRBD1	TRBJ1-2	CSALPGTVRGYTF	TGCAGTGCCCTACCCGGGACAGTTAGGGGCTACACCTTC
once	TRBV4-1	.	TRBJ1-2	CASSQGNGYTF	TGCGCCAGCAGCCAAGGTAATGGCTACACCTTC
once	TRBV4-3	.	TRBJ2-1	CASSQAIGSEQFF	TGCGCCAGCAGCCAAGCTATTGGATCTGAGCAGTTCTTC
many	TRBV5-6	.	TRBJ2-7	CASSVGGSYEQYF	TGTGCCAGCAGCGTTGGTGGTTCCTACGAGCAGTACTTC
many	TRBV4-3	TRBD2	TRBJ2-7	CASSRGTSVRAGWQYF	TGCGCCAGCAGCCGGGGGACTAGCGTGAGAGCCGGATGGCAGTACTTC